This T cell receptor beta chain was profiled in a study of blood T cells in healthy people across ages. Study-level information: Roughly one uniquely barcoded beta molecule per two T cells was captured.

In regard to this clonotype: Its antigen is unknown.

Study conclusions and caveats: Possibly, changes in expanded clonotypes were confounded because donor CMV status was unknown. A roughly linear fall in TCR beta diversity per million T cells was seen with increasing age.

The second PCR ran roughly 6 to 12 cycles with a sample-barcoded 5' primer and J-beta primers. Every cDNA molecule carried a tag from a template-switch adaptor bearing 12 random nucleotides. TCRdb fed the 5' RACE reads into MiXCR, producing one record per CDR3 protein. The data hold about 640,000 distinct CDR3 sequences, with under 65% observed a single time. The CDR3 covers 17 residues. Germline V gene lookup returns CDR1 LGHNT and CDR2 FRNRAP. Source material: blood. This rearrangement joins TRBV12-5 to TRBJ2-7; D remains unclear. The DNA end is a closer match to TRBJ2-4, so the J assignment may be wrong. The origin of this receptor is a man aged 55 to 70 in good health. CDR3 sequence: CASGLVRPAETKNIQYF. CDR3 bases: TGTGCTAGTGGTTTGGTACGCCCAGCAGAGACCAAAAACATTCAGTACTTC.